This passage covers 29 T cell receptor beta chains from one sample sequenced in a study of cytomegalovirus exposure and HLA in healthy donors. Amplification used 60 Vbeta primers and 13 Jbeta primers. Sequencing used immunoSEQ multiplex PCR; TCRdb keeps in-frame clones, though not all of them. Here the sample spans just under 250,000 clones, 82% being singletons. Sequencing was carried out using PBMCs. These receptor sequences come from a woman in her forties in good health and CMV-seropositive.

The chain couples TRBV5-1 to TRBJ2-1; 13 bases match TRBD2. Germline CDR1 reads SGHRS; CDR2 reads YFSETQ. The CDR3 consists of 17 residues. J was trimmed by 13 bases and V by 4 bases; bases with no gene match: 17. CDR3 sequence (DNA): TGCGCCAGCAGCCCCGGGACTAGCGGGATGCTAGTCAGTCGACAGTTCTTC. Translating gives CASSPGTSGMLVSRQFF.

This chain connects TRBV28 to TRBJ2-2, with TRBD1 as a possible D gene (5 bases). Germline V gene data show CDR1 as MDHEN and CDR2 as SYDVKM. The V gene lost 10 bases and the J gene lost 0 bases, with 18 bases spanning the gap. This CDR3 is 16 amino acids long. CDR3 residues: CATTGGGASNTGELFF. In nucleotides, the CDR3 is TGTGCCACTACCGGTGGTGGGGCCTCGAACACCGGGGAGCTGTTTTTT. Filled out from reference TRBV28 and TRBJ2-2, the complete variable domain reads DVKVTQSSRYLVKRTGEKVFLECVQDMDHENMFWYRQDPGLGLRLIYFSYDVKMKEKGDIPEGYSVSREKKERFSLILESASTNQTSMYLCATTGGGASNTGELFFGEGSRLTVL.

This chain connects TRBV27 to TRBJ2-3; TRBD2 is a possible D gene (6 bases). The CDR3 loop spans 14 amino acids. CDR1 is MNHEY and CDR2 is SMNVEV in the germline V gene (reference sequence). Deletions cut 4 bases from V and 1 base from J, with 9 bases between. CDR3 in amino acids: CASSWRDGTDTQYF. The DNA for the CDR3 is TGTGCCAGCAGTTGGCGGGATGGCACAGATACGCAGTATTTT.

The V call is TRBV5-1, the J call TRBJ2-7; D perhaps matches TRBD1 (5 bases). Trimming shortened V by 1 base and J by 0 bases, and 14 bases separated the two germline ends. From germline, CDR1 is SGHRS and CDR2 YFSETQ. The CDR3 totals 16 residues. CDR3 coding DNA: TGCGCCAGCAGCTTGTCCCCAGGGTCCAGCTCCTACGAGCAGTACTTC. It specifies CASSLSPGSSSYEQYF.

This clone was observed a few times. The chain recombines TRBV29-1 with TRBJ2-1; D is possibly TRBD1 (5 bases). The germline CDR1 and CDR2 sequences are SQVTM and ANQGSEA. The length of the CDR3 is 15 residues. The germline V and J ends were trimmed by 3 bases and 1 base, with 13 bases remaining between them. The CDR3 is CSVEGREGSYNEQFF. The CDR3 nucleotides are TGCAGCGTTGAGGGCAGGGAAGGTTCCTACAATGAGCAGTTCTTC.

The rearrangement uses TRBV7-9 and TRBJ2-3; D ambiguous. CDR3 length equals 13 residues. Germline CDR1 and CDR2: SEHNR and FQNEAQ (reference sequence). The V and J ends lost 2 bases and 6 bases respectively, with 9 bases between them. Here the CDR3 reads CASSLTARDTQYF. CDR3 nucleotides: TGTGCCAGCAGCTTAACGGCTAGGGATACGCAGTATTTT.

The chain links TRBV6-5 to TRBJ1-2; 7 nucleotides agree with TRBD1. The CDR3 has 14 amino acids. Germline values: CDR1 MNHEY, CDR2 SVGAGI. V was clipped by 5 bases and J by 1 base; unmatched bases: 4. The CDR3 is CASSKSGGNYGYTF. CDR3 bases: TGTGCCAGCAGTAAATCAGGGGGTAACTATGGCTACACCTTC.

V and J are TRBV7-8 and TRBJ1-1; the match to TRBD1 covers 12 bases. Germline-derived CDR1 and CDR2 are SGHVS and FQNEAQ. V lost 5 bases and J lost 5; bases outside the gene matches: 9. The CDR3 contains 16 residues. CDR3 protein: CASSAYQGQGATEAFF. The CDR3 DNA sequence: TGTGCCAGCAGCGCCTACCAGGGACAGGGGGCGACTGAAGCTTTCTTT.

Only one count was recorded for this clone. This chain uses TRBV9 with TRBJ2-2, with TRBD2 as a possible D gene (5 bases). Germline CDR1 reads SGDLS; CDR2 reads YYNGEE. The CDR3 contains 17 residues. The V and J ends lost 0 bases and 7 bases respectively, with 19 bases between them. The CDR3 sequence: CASSVASRIASVGELFF. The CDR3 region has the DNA TGTGCCAGCAGCGTAGCGAGTCGAATAGCGTCCGTCGGGGAGCTGTTTTTT.

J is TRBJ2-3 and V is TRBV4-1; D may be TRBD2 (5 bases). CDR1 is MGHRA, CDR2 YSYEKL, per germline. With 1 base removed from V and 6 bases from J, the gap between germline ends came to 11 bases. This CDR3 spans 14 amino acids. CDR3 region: CASSQVLGVDTQYF. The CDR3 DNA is TGCGCCAGCAGCCAAGTACTCGGGGTGGATACGCAGTATTTT.

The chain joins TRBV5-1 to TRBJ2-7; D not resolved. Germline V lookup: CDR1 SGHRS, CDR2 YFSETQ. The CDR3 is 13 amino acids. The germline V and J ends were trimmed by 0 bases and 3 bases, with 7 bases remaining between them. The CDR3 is CASSLGRNYEQYF. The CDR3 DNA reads TGCGCCAGCAGCTTGGGCAGGAACTACGAGCAGTACTTC. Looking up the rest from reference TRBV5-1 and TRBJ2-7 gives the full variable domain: KAGVTQTPRYLIKTRGQQVTLSCSPISGHRSVSWYQQTPGQGLQFLFEYFSETQRNKGNFPGRFSGRQFSNSRSEMNVSTLELGDSALYLCASSLGRNYEQYFGPGTRLTVT.

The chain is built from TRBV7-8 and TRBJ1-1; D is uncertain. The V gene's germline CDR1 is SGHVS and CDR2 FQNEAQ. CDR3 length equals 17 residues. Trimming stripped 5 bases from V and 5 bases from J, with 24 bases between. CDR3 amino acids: CASSPGNVRSRTTEAFF. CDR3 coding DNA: TGTGCCAGCAGCCCGGGAAATGTTAGGAGCCGAACGACTGAAGCTTTCTTT.

This chain's CDR3 is CASSSQGAEDTQYF. For the CDR3, the DNA is TGTGCCAGCAGTTCTCAGGGGGCAGAAGATACGCAGTATTTT. The genes are TRBV7-2 and TRBJ2-3; 8 bases are shared with TRBD1. The length of the CDR3 is 14 residues. Trimming cost V 6 bases and J 5 bases; bases outside gene matches: 7. The germline V gene has CDR1 SGHTA and CDR2 FQGNSA. The full variable domain, rest sourced from reference TRBV7-2 and TRBJ2-3, is GAGVSQSPSNKVTEKGKDVELRCDPISGHTALYWYRQSLGQGLEFLIYFQGNSAPDKSGLPSDRFSAERTGGSVSTLTIQRTQQEDSAVYLCASSSQGAEDTQYFGPGTRLTVL.

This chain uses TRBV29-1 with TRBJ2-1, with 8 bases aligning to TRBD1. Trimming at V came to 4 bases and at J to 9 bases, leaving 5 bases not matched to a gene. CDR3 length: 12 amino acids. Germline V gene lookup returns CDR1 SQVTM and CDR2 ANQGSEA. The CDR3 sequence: CSVATGDSEQFF. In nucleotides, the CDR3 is TGCAGCGTTGCGACAGGGGACAGTGAGCAGTTCTTC.

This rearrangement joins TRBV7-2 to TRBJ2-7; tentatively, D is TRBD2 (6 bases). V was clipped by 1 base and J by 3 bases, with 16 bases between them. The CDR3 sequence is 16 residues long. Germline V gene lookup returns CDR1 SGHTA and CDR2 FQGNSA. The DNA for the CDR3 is TGTGCCAGCAGCTTAGTTGGCGGGACCACAAGCTACGAGCAGTACTTC. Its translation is CASSLVGGTTSYEQYF.

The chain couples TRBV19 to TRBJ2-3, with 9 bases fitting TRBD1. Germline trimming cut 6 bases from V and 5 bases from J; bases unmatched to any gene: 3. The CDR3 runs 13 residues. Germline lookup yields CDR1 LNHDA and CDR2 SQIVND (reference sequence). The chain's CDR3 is CASSDRGEDTQYF. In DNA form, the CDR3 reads TGTGCCAGTAGCGACAGGGGGGAAGATACGCAGTATTTT. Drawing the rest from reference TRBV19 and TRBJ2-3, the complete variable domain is DGGITQSPKYLFRKEGQNVTLSCEQNLNHDAMYWYRQDPGQGLRLIYYSQIVNDFQKGDIAEGYSVSREKKESFPLTVTSAQKNPTAFYLCASSDRGEDTQYFGPGTRLTVL.

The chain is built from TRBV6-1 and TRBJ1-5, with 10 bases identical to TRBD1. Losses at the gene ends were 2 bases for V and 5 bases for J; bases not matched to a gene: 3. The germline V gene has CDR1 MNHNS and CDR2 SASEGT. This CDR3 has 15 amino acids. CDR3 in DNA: TGTGCCAGCAGTGAAAGGGACAGGGGAGATCAGCCCCAGCATTTT. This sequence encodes CASSERDRGDQPQHF.

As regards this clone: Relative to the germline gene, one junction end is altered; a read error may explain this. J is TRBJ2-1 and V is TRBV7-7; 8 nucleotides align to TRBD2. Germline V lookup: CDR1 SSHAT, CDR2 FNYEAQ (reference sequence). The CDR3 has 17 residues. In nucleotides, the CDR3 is TGTGCTAGCAGCCCAAAGACTAGCGCGGGCTCCTACAATGAGCAGTTCTTC. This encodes CASSPKTSAGSYNEQFF.

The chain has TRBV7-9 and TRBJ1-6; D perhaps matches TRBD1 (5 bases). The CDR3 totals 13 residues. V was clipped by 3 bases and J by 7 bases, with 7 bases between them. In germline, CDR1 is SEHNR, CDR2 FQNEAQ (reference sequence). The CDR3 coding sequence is TGTGCCAGCAGCTTCGGACAAAATTCACCCCTCCACTTT. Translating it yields CASSFGQNSPLHF. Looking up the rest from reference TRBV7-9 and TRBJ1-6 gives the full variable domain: DTGVSQNPRHKITKRGQNVTFRCDPISEHNRLYWYRQTLGQGPEFLTYFQNEAQLEKSRLLSDRFSAERPKGSFSTLEIQRTEQGDSAMYLCASSFGQNSPLHFGNGTRLTVT.

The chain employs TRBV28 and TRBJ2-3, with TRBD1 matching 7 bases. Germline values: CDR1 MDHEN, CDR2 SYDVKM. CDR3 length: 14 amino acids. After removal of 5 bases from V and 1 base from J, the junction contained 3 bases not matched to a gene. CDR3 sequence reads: CASSDTGGTDTQYF. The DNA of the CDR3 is TGTGCCAGCAGTGACACAGGGGGCACAGATACGCAGTATTTT. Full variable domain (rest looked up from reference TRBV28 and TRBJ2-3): DVKVTQSSRYLVKRTGEKVFLECVQDMDHENMFWYRQDPGLGLRLIYFSYDVKMKEKGDIPEGYSVSREKKERFSLILESASTNQTSMYLCASSDTGGTDTQYFGPGTRLTVL.

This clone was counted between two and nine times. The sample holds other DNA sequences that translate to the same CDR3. CDR3 sequence: CASSPGQGAYEQYF. The CDR3 nucleotides are TGTGCCAGCAGCCCGGGACAGGGGGCCTACGAGCAGTACTTC. The V gene is TRBV5-6, the J gene TRBJ2-7, with TRBD1 matching 11 bases. This CDR3 is 14 amino acids long. Germline values: CDR1 SGHDT, CDR2 YYEEEE. The V and J ends lost 4 bases and 2 bases, in that order; junction bases with no gene match: 2.

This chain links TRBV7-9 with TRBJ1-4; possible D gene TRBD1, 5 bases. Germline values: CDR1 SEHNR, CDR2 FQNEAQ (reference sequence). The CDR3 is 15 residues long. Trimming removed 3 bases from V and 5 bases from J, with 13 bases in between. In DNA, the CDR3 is TGTGCCAGCAGCTTCATGACAGTCCGGAATGAAAAACTGTTTTTT. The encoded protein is CASSFMTVRNEKLFF.

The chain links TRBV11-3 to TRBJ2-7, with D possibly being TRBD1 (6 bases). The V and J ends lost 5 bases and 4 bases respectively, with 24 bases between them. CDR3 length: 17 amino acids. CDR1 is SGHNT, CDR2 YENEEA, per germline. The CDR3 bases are TGTGCCAGCAGCCCACAGGGTAGCAAGGTATTAATTTACGAGCAGTACTTC. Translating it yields CASSPQGSKVLIYEQYF. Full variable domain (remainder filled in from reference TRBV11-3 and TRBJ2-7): EAGVVQSPRYKIIEKKQPVAFWCNPISGHNTLYWYLQNLGQGPELLIRYENEEAVDDSQLPKDRFSAERLKGVDSTLKIQPAELGDSAVYLCASSPQGSKVLIYEQYFGPGTRLTVT.

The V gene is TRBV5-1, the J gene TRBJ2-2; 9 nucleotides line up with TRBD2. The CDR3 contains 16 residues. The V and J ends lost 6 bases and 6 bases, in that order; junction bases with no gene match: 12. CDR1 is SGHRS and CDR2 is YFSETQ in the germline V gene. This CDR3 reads CASKQGGSGGSGELFF. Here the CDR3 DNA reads TGCGCCAGCAAGCAAGGAGGTAGCGGGGGATCCGGGGAGCTGTTTTTT.

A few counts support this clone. CDR3 sequence: CASYRGGNQPQHF. In DNA, the CDR3 is TGTGCCAGTTACAGGGGTGGCAATCAGCCCCAGCATTTT. V gene TRBV28 combines with J gene TRBJ1-5; 7 bases map to TRBD1. Germline-derived CDR1 and CDR2 are MDHEN and SYDVKM. The trim removed 9 bases at V and 2 bases at J, leaving 4 bases unmatched. The CDR3 has 13 amino acids.

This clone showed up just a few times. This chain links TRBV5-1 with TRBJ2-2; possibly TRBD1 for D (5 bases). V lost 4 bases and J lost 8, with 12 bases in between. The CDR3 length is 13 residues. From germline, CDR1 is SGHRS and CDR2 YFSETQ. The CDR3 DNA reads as TGCGCCAGCAGCCCCCGACAGTCGGGGGAGCTGTTTTTT. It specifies CASSPRQSGELFF.

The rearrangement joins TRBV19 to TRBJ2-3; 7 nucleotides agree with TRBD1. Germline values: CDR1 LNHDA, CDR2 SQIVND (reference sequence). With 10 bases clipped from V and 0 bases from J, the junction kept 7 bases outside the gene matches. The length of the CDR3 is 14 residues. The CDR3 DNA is TGTGCCACCAGGGCAGGGGGTAGCACAGATACGCAGTATTTT. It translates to CATRAGGSTDTQYF.

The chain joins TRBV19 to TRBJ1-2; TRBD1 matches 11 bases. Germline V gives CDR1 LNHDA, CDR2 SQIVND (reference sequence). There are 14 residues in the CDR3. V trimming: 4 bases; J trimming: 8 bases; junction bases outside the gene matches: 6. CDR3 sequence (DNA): TGTGCCAGTAGTAGGGGACAGGGGGACCTCGGCTACACCTTC. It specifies CASSRGQGDLGYTF.

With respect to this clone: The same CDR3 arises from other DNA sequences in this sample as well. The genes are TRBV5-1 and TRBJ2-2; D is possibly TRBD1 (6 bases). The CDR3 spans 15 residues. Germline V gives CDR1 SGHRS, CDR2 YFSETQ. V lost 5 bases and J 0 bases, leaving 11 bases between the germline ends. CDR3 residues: CASRRGTPNTGELFF. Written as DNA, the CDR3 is TGCGCCAGCAGGAGGGGGACGCCGAACACCGGGGAGCTGTTTTTT.